This entry is about one TCR beta chain. Many counts were recorded for this clonotype. The antigen it binds to is not known. No much larger clonotype is one base removed from it; base qualities were not supplied. This entry belongs to a study of tumor-infiltrating lymphocytes in primary liver carcinoma (dated by TCRdb to 2017 to 2019). Concerning the study at large: Between late 2015 and 2016, 5 or 6 patients in China with histopathologically diagnosed primary liver carcinoma had their tumors surgically resected. Tumors of the five patients were stage T1-T3 N0M0 with maximum diameters of roughly 4 to 11 cm. Of the five patients (three men and two women, aged 30 to 69 years), four had hepatocellular carcinoma and one had combined HCC and intrahepatic cholangiocarcinoma. A total of roughly 35 specimens from 5 patients underwent TCRbeta repertoire sequencing, comprising 25 tumor regions, 5 adjacent noncancerous liver tissues and 5 peripheral blood samples. For each liver tumor, the study sampled five regions along with adjacent normal tissue and blood, and applied TCRbeta repertoire sequencing, expression microarrays and whole-exome sequencing. Roughly 3.5 to 8 million productive TCRbeta reads were obtained per sample, and no significant difference in read depth was found between tissue types. High reproducibility was observed for the technical replicate repertoires, with mean shared-clone rates approximately 0.9 and correlation coefficients above 0.95. Beyond this particular receptor, the publication reports: The top 250 clones made up a significantly larger repertoire fraction in tumors than in blood (p = 0.039). Since the samples were bulk and unsorted, there was no way to compare CD4+ and CD8+ T cell repertoires. Only four or five patients were included in the study, and the authors note that the findings should be validated in a larger study. Only the TCR beta chain was sequenced, which likely underestimates true repertoire diversity because unpaired alpha chains were not captured. Pairs of tumor regions showed greater repertoire overlap (mean about 35%) than tumor-adjacent pairs (approximately 17%) or tumor-blood pairs (around 15%), which is consistent with antigen-driven expansion.

Its CDR3 holds 17 amino acids, cysteine through phenylalanine. Only CDR3 DNA remains: 51 bases, in frame from the first base. V is cut back by 5 bases and J by 5 bases, with 18 bases in the junction unmatched. The germline V gene specifies SGHRS as CDR1 and YFSETQ as CDR2. Blood RNA was extracted from unsorted whole blood with TRIzol reagent; germline DNA came from the DNeasy Blood & Tissue kit. Chronic HBV infection was present in the patients, and the patients were treatment-naive at sampling. About 4 milliliters of peripheral blood were collected into K2EDTA tubes before surgery. A constant-region primer and ProtoScript II reverse transcriptase were used to reverse-transcribe TCRbeta-specific cDNA from roughly 0.55 ug total RNA. The TCRbeta libraries were prepared through three rounds of nested multiplex PCR following a slightly modified ARM-PCR procedure. Each of the first two PCR rounds ran for approximately 10 cycles using multiplex TRBV1-TRBV30 forward primers together with a Cbeta reverse primer. Sample barcodes and Illumina adapters were added in a final 25-cycle PCR using Deep VentR polymerase. Before sequencing, amplicons of 200-500 bp were purified from gel using a QIAquick gel extraction kit. TCRbeta amplicons were sequenced on an Illumina HiSeq 2500 with 250-bp paired-end reads. In the paper's pipeline: To recover full CDR3 sequences, reads were quality-trimmed using Trimmomatic v0.33 and paired reads were then merged using FLASH v1.2.11. V, D and J germline segments were assigned to the rearranged TCRbeta sequences using MiGEC v1.2.1b. Clonotype statistics and Shannon-Wiener diversity indices were calculated with VDJtools v1.0.0. To cut down on sampling bias, every analysis after diversity analysis relied on just the 250 most abundant clonotypes from each sample. Starting from the raw public reads, TCRdb applied fastp trimming at Q25, assembled clones with MiXCR and retained in-frame beta chains. CDR3 protein sequences are deduplicated, and each keeps its most common genes and DNA. Clone size and V and J calls follow TCRdb, not the original study. The sample table contains about 210,000 distinct CDR3 sequences; only one count was recorded for about two thirds of them. The ten largest make up 6% to 8.5% of the sample.

The clonotype originates from a woman aged 55-69 years with primary liver carcinoma and hepatitis B virus infection. The sample consisted of peripheral blood. Recombination linked TRBV5-1 to TRBJ2-5; TRBD1 aligns with 7 central bases. The CDR3 protein sequence reads: CASRKGTASIQSETQYF. The nucleotide sequence reads as follows: TGCGCCAGCAGAAAGGGGACAGCCTCCATTCAGTCGGAGACCCAGTACTTC.